This T cell receptor (beta chain) derives from a study of Graves' ophthalmopathy and Graves' hyperthyroidism. RNA transcripts provided the template for amplifying TCR beta CDR3 regions. First-round RT-PCR with HTBI primers preceded a second-round multiplex PCR. MiXCR, applied by TCRdb to the multiplex PCR reads, yields one record per CDR3 protein. There are 500,000 to 800,000 distinct CDR3 sequences in the sample; about 40% occur only once, and 2.5% to 3.5% lies in the top ten. If patients had other autoimmune diseases, uncontrolled infections, pregnancy or lactation, they were excluded. CDR3 length: 14 amino acids. Germline CDR1 and CDR2: SGHRS and YFSETQ. The germline V and J ends were trimmed by 1 base and 3 bases, with 10 bases remaining between them.

Sequenced: peripheral blood. J is TRBJ2-5 and V is TRBV5-1; D remains ambiguous. This TCR derives from an adult man with Graves' ophthalmopathy. In nucleotides, the CDR3 is TGCGCCAGCAGCTTGAAGGATAGTAAAGAGACCCAGTACTTC. Its translation is CASSLKDSKETQYF.